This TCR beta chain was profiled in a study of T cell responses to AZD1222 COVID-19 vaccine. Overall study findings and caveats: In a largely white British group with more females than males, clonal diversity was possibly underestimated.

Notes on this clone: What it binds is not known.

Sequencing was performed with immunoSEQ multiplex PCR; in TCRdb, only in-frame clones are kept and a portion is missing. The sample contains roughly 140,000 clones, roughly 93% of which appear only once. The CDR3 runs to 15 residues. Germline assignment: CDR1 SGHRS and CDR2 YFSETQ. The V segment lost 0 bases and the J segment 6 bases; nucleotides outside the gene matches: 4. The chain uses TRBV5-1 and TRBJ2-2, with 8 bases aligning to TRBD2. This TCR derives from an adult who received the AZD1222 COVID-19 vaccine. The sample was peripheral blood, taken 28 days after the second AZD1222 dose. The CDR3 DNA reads TGCGCCAGCAGCTTGGTTGCGGGAGGACCCGGGGAGCTGTTTTTT. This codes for CASSLVAGGPGELFF.